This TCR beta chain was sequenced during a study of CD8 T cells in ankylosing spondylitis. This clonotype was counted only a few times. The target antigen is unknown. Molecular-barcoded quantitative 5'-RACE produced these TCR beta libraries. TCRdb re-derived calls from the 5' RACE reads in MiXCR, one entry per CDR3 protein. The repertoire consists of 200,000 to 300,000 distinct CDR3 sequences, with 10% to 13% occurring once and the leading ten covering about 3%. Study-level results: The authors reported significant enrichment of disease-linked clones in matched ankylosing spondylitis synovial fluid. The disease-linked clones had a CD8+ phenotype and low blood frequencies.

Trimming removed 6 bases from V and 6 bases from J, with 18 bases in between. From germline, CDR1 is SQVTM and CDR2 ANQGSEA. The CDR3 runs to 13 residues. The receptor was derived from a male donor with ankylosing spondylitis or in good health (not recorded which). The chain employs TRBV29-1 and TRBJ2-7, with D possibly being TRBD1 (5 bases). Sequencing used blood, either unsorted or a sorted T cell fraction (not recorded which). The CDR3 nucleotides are TGCAGCGTGGGGCTGCGCCAATTAGGCGAGCAGTACTTC. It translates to CSVGLRQLGEQYF.